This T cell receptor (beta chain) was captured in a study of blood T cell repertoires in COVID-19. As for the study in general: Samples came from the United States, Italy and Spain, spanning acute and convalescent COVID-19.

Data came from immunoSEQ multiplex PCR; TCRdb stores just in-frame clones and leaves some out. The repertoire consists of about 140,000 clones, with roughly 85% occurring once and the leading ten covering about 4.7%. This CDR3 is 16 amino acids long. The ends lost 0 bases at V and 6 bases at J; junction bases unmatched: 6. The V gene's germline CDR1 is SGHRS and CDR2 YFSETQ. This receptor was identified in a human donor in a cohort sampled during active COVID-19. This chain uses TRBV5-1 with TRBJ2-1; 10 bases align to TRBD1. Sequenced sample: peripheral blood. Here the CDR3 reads CASSLVGTGDGNEQFF. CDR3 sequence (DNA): TGCGCCAGCAGCTTGGTGGGGACAGGGGACGGCAATGAGCAGTTCTTC.